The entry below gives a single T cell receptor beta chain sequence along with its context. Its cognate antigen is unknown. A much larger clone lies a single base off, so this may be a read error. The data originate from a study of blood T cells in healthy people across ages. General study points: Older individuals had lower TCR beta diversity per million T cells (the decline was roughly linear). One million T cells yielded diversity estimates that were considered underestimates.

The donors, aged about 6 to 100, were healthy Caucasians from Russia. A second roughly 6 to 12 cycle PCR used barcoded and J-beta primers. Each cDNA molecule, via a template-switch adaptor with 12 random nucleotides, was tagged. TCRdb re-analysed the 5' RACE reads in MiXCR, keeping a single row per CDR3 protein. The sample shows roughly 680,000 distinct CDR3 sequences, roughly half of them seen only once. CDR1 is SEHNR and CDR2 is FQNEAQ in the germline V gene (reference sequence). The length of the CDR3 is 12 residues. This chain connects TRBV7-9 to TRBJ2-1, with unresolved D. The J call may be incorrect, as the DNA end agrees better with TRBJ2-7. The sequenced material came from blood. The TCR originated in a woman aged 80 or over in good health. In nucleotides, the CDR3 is TGTGCCAGCACCCCGGTCTACAATGAGCAGTACTTC. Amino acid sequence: CASTPVYNEQYF.